The T cell receptor (beta chain) described here comes from a study of blood T cell repertoires in COVID-19. The repertoire was sequenced with immunoSEQ multiplex PCR; TCRdb's copy has only in-frame clones and lacks some. Among hundreds of thousands of clones listed, 80% to 90% were seen once. Adults between roughly 18 and 90 years of age took part from under 25 US areas. Germline V gene data show CDR1 as LGHDT and CDR2 as YNNKEL (reference sequence). Trimming shortened V by 2 bases and J by 16 bases, and 18 bases separated the two germline ends. The CDR3 has 13 residues. V and J are TRBV3-1 (or the pseudogene TRBV3-2) and TRBJ2-1; D is undetermined. The receptor's source is a man aged 40-49 years who had recovered from COVID-19. Sequencing was performed on PBMCs or T cells enriched from blood (not recorded which). The CDR3: CASSQSRSSRYFF. The CDR3 bases are TGTGCCAGCAGCCAATCTAGGTCTAGTCGTTACTTCTTC.